A single sample is the source of the 30 T cell receptor beta chains below, sequenced in a study of T cell responses to AZD1222 COVID-19 vaccine (dated by TCRdb to the early 2020s). Preparation of the library involved the immunoSEQ multiplex PCR assay. Sourced from immuneACCESS, this table was stored by TCRdb with only in-frame sequences that have V and J called. A share of the clones is absent; for the studies checked, an unresolved V gene accounts for under half, and the remainder has no known explanation. This sample holds 120,000 to 150,000 clones; 90% to 95% were observed only once. Roughly 2% of the sample is held by the ten biggest clonotypes. Explained via the paper, the time point label denotes: baseline before first vaccination. This specimen was peripheral blood, taken on day 0 of AZD1222 vaccination. These receptors came from an adult in good health.

The V gene is TRBV5-1, the J gene TRBJ1-3; 7 bases agree with TRBD1. The CDR3 is 15 amino acids. J gave up 1 base and V 3 bases, and 4 bases lay outside the gene matches. Germline V CDR1 and CDR2: SGHRS, YFSETQ. The CDR3 sequence: CASSSQGYSGNTIYF. The CDR3 nucleotides are TGCGCCAGCAGCTCACAGGGGTATTCTGGAAACACCATATATTTT.

J is TRBJ2-5 and V is TRBV2, with D maybe TRBD1 (6 bases). The V gene's germline CDR1 is SNHLY and CDR2 FYNNEI. Trimming left V 8 bases short and J 0 bases short, with 13 bases between. This CDR3 has 14 amino acids. The CDR3 reads CASGGGQDQETQYF. CDR3 coding DNA: TGTGCCAGCGGGGGCGGGCAGGACCAAGAGACCCAGTACTTC.

As for this clone: The identical CDR3 is also encoded by other nucleotide sequences in the sample. This chain connects TRBV9 to TRBJ1-1; D is uncertain. The CDR3 is 14 residues long. V gave up 0 bases and J gave up 1 base, with 7 bases separating them. The germline V gene has CDR1 SGDLS and CDR2 YYNGEE. CDR3 bases: TGTGCCAGCAGCGTAGTAGGAGGGAACACTGAAGCTTTCTTT. Translated: CASSVVGGNTEAFF.

This clone was recorded a few times. This chain links TRBV29-1 with TRBJ1-2; possible D gene TRBD1, 5 bases. V lost 8 bases and J 7 bases, leaving 17 bases between the germline ends. Germline V gene lookup returns CDR1 SQVTM and CDR2 ANQGSEA. CDR3 length: 12 residues. Here the CDR3 DNA reads TGCAGCACCCGTACCTCCGGGGGTGGCTACACCTTC. Protein sequence: CSTRTSGGGYTF.

The rearrangement uses TRBV18 and TRBJ2-5; TRBD1 might be the D (5 bases). This CDR3 is 14 amino acids long. V lost 1 base to trimming and J lost 2 bases, with 8 bases between them. Germline assignment: CDR1 KGHSH and CDR2 LQKENI. In nucleotides, the CDR3 is TGTGCCAGCTCACCACGACAGTTACAAGAGACCCAGTACTTC. It encodes CASSPRQLQETQYF.

This chain connects TRBV10-3 to TRBJ2-3; TRBD1 is a possible D gene (6 bases). The CDR3 extends over 15 amino acids. Looked up from germline, CDR1 is ENHRY and CDR2 is SYGVKD. Trimming pared 10 bases from V and 2 bases from J, leaving 19 bases between. The CDR3 nucleotides are TGTGCCACCTGCCCGACAGGAGACTCCACAGATACGCAGTATTTT. Its translation: CATCPTGDSTDTQYF.

The rearrangement joins TRBV18 to TRBJ1-1; D gene uncertain. Per the germline V gene, CDR1 is KGHSH and CDR2 is LQKENI. Trimming stripped 4 bases from V and 0 bases from J, with 12 bases between. The CDR3 covers 15 residues. The CDR3 nucleotides are TGTGCCAGCTCACTAGCGGACCGCATGAACACTGAAGCTTTCTTT. Protein sequence: CASSLADRMNTEAFF.

V usage is TRBV7-9 and J usage is TRBJ1-1; D is possibly TRBD1 (5 bases). CDR1 is SEHNR, CDR2 FQNEAQ, per germline (reference sequence). V was trimmed by 3 bases and J by 6 bases, leaving 14 bases between them. CDR3 length equals 14 residues. This CDR3 reads CASSFRAGSPEAFF. The CDR3 coding sequence is TGTGCCAGCAGCTTCCGGGCAGGGTCCCCTGAAGCTTTCTTT.

CDR3 region: CASSVEVQVISYGYTF. In DNA, the CDR3 is TGTGCCAGCAGCGTAGAGGTCCAGGTTATATCCTATGGCTACACCTTC. The chain combines TRBV9 with TRBJ1-2, with D hard to call. The CDR3 consists of 16 residues. Germline V lookup: CDR1 SGDLS, CDR2 YYNGEE. The V end was cut by 0 bases, the J end by 4 bases, with 16 bases between. Drawing the rest from reference TRBV9 and TRBJ1-2, the complete variable domain is DSGVTQTPKHLITATGQRVTLRCSPRSGDLSVYWYQQSLDQGLQFLIQYYNGEERAKGNILERFSAQQFPDLHSELNLSSLELGDSALYFCASSVEVQVISYGYTFGSGTRLTVV.

The rearrangement uses TRBV3-1 (or the pseudogene TRBV3-2) and TRBJ2-3; no firm D call. The CDR3 is 15 residues long. Trimming took off 8 bases at V and 1 base at J, with 16 bases between the two ends. Germline CDR1 reads LGHDT; CDR2 reads YNNKEL (reference sequence). The CDR3: CASGSRNLGTDTQYF. CDR3 coding DNA: TGTGCCAGCGGTTCTAGAAACCTAGGCACAGATACGCAGTATTTT.

The rearrangement joins TRBV5-1 to TRBJ1-2; no clear D. V lost 4 bases and J 4 bases, leaving 17 bases between the germline ends. The length of the CDR3 is 15 residues. Germline CDR1 and CDR2: SGHRS and YFSETQ. CDR3 coding DNA: TGCGCCAGCAGCCGGGCGGGTCAGGAGAGCTATGGCTACACCTTC. Its translation: CASSRAGQESYGYTF.

The rearrangement uses TRBV5-4 and TRBJ1-1; D is perhaps TRBD1 (6 bases). CDR3 size: 16 residues. From germline, CDR1 is SGHNT and CDR2 YYREEE (reference sequence). V lost 0 bases and J lost 6, with 18 bases in between. This CDR3 is CASSLVQGSESSEAFF. The DNA for the CDR3 is TGTGCCAGCAGCTTGGTCCAGGGGAGTGAATCGTCTGAAGCTTTCTTT.

V gene TRBV14 combines with J gene TRBJ2-7; D remains unclear. Trimming left V 0 bases short and J 4 bases short, with 10 bases between. This CDR3 has 14 amino acids. The V gene's germline CDR1 is SGHDN and CDR2 FVKESK. In DNA form, the CDR3 reads TGTGCCAGCAGCCAAGATCAGGACCTTTACGAGCAGTACTTC. Translating gives CASSQDQDLYEQYF.

J is TRBJ2-7 and V is TRBV6-6; D is perhaps TRBD2 (6 bases). Germline CDR1 reads MNHNY; CDR2 reads SVGAGI (reference sequence). This CDR3 has 15 residues. V was cut by 2 bases and J by 3 bases, with 14 bases left in between. CDR3: CASSYSSGEGYEQYF. The CDR3 DNA sequence: TGTGCCAGCAGTTACAGTTCGGGAGAAGGCTACGAGCAGTACTTC.

The CDR3 region has the DNA TGCGCCAGCAGCCCGGGACAGGGGGGGACAGATACGCAGTATTTT. Translation: CASSPGQGGTDTQYF. The V and J genes are TRBV5-1 and TRBJ2-3; 11 nucleotides agree with TRBD1. Germline V lookup: CDR1 SGHRS, CDR2 YFSETQ. Unmatched junction bases numbered 4, after V lost 4 bases and J lost 3 bases. The CDR3 loop spans 15 amino acids.

The V gene is TRBV19, the J gene TRBJ2-7, with D perhaps TRBD1 or TRBD2 (6 bases each). The CDR3 consists of 17 residues. The germline CDR1 and CDR2 sequences are LNHDA and SQIVND (reference sequence). Trimming shortened V by 3 bases and J by 2 bases, and 20 bases separated the two germline ends. The CDR3 is CASSMRGRTDPTYEQYF. The CDR3 nucleotides are TGTGCCAGTAGTATGAGAGGGAGGACAGATCCAACCTACGAGCAGTACTTC.

This sequence joins TRBV6-6 and TRBJ2-1; 11 positions match TRBD2. Germline values: CDR1 MNHNY, CDR2 SVGAGI (reference sequence). Unmatched junction bases numbered 9, after V lost 5 bases and J lost 0 bases. The CDR3 has 18 amino acids. CDR3 amino acids: CASSRLAGPTSSYNEQFF. In nucleotides, the CDR3 is TGTGCCAGCAGTCGACTAGCGGGACCCACAAGCTCCTACAATGAGCAGTTCTTC.

The chain combines TRBV6-1 with TRBJ1-2; D gene unclear. Trimming shortened V by 2 bases and J by 4 bases, and 8 bases separated the two germline ends. This CDR3 comprises 13 residues. Germline V gives CDR1 MNHNS, CDR2 SASEGT. CDR3 nucleotides: TGTGCCAGCAGTGAACAAACCCTCTATGGCTACACCTTC. As protein: CASSEQTLYGYTF.

On this clone: Other DNA sequences from this sample encode an identical CDR3 as well. The V call is TRBV6-5, the J call TRBJ2-1; unclear D gene. CDR1 is MNHEY, CDR2 SVGAGI, per germline. Trimming removed 1 base at V and 6 bases at J, with 1 base between. There are 11 residues in the CDR3. CDR3 DNA sequence: TGTGCCAGCAGTTACTTCAATGAGCAGTTCTTC. This translates into CASSYFNEQFF.

V and J are TRBV3-1 (or the pseudogene TRBV3-2) and TRBJ2-3, with a possible D match to TRBD1 (6 bases). CDR3 length equals 15 residues. Trimming pared 4 bases from V and 4 bases from J, leaving 15 bases between. The germline gives CDR1 LGHDT, CDR2 YNNKEL (reference sequence). The CDR3 DNA reads TGTGCCAGCAGCCCAGGGGCGGGTAGGGCAGATACGCAGTATTTT. This translates into CASSPGAGRADTQYF.

The J gene is TRBJ1-2, the V gene TRBV5-4, with D possibly TRBD1 on 5 matching bases. Germline values: CDR1 SGHNT, CDR2 YYREEE (reference sequence). V lost 1 base to trimming and J lost 0 bases, with 7 bases between them. The CDR3 has 14 amino acids. The CDR3 is CASSLWGANYGYTF. DNA of the CDR3: TGTGCCAGCAGCTTGTGGGGCGCTAACTATGGCTACACCTTC.

The chain joins TRBV6-5 to TRBJ1-1; D remains unclear. Germline V gene lookup returns CDR1 MNHEY and CDR2 SVGAGI. Trimming took off 7 bases at V and 0 bases at J, with 12 bases between the two ends. CDR3 length equals 14 residues. The CDR3 nucleotides are TGTGCCAGCAACGTTGCAGGTATGAACACTGAAGCTTTCTTT. Amino acid sequence: CASNVAGMNTEAFF.

This chain links TRBV15 with TRBJ1-1; no clear D gene. The CDR3 totals 14 residues. The germline V gene has CDR1 LNHNV and CDR2 YYDKDF (reference sequence). V dropped 0 bases and J dropped 5 bases, with 10 bases sitting between them. CDR3 loop: CATSRDRMTTEAFF. CDR3 nucleotides: TGTGCCACCAGCAGAGATAGGATGACTACTGAAGCTTTCTTT.

The chain recombines TRBV11-2 with TRBJ2-7; no clear D gene. Germline V gene sequence: CDR1 SGHAT, CDR2 FQNNGV. The length of the CDR3 is 14 residues. Between the trimmed V and J ends, which lost 1 base and 3 bases, there was a span of 10 bases. CDR3 region: CASSLGDSVYEQYF. CDR3 in DNA: TGTGCCAGCAGCTTAGGAGACTCTGTCTACGAGCAGTACTTC.

The chain is built from TRBV7-2 and TRBJ1-5; D possibly corresponds to TRBD1 (5 bases). Trimming took off 5 bases at V and 0 bases at J, with 17 bases between the two ends. Germline values: CDR1 SGHTA, CDR2 FQGNSA. The CDR3 consists of 17 residues. DNA of the CDR3: TGTGCCAGCAGCCGGGGGAGGTCGGGGATTAGCAATCAGCCCCAGCATTTT. As protein: CASSRGRSGISNQPQHF. The variable domain in full, with the rest retrieved from reference TRBV7-2 and TRBJ1-5, is GAGVSQSPSNKVTEKGKDVELRCDPISGHTALYWYRQSLGQGLEFLIYFQGNSAPDKSGLPSDRFSAERTGGSVSTLTIQRTQQEDSAVYLCASSRGRSGISNQPQHFGDGTRLSIL.

V usage is TRBV3-1 (or the pseudogene TRBV3-2) and J usage is TRBJ2-5, with TRBD2 identical over 7 bases. This CDR3 spans 12 amino acids. V lost 5 bases, J lost 4 bases, and 1 base stayed unmatched. CDR1 and CDR2 (germline): LGHDT, YNNKEL (reference sequence). CDR3: CASSWGGETQYF. The CDR3 DNA reads as TGTGCCAGCAGCTGGGGGGGAGAGACCCAGTACTTC.

This chain links TRBV9 with TRBJ2-1, with D perhaps matching TRBD1 (5 bases). The V gene's germline CDR1 is SGDLS and CDR2 YYNGEE. V was clipped by 0 bases and J by 8 bases, with 15 bases between them. This CDR3 has 15 amino acids. This CDR3 is CASSVGRATPYEQFF. For the CDR3, the DNA is TGTGCCAGCAGCGTAGGCAGGGCCACCCCTTATGAGCAGTTCTTC.

This clone showed up just once. V gene TRBV7-8 combines with J gene TRBJ2-7; D ambiguous. V was pared by 2 bases and J by 1 base, with 9 bases between. Germline loops: CDR1 SGHVS, CDR2 FQNEAQ. The CDR3 totals 14 residues. The CDR3 sequence: CASSLSPDSYEQYF. The CDR3 region has the DNA TGTGCCAGCAGCTTATCCCCCGATTCCTACGAGCAGTACTTC.

The chain carries TRBV6-5 and TRBJ2-5, with TRBD2 matching 11 bases. Trimming cost V 6 bases and J 3 bases; bases outside gene matches: 6. The CDR3 runs 15 residues. Germline CDR1 is MNHEY and CDR2 is SVGAGI. The DNA of the CDR3 is TGTGCCAGCAGCCAATGGGGACTAGCGGAAGAGACCCAGTACTTC. This sequence encodes CASSQWGLAEETQYF.

The chain links TRBV5-1 to TRBJ2-2, with D possibly matching TRBD1 (5 bases). The CDR3 length is 14 residues. The V end lost 4 bases, the J end lost 5 bases, and 12 bases lay between the germline ends. Germline V gives CDR1 SGHRS, CDR2 YFSETQ. The CDR3 spells CASSQEPGTGELFF. DNA for the CDR3: TGCGCCAGCAGCCAAGAACCAGGGACCGGGGAGCTGTTTTTT. Supplemented by reference TRBV5-1 and TRBJ2-2, the full variable domain reads KAGVTQTPRYLIKTRGQQVTLSCSPISGHRSVSWYQQTPGQGLQFLFEYFSETQRNKGNFPGRFSGRQFSNSRSEMNVSTLELGDSALYLCASSQEPGTGELFFGEGSRLTVL.